The T cell receptor (beta chain) described here comes from a study of T cells expressing NK-cell markers. Study details: CD3+CD56+NKG2C+, CD3+CD56+NKG2C- and CD3+CD56-NKG2C+ T cells, once sorted, supplied the TCR beta repertoires. HCMV seropositivity marked most of the eight sequenced donors; one was seronegative.

As to this clonotype: Antigen: not known.

This CDR3 is built from 15 residues. CDR1 is SGHRS, CDR2 YFSETQ, per germline. Findings and limits, study-wide: About 1.0-7.0% of CD8+ T cells in six or seven donors belonged to dominant NKG2C+ clonotypes.

Synthesis of TCR beta cDNA relied on 5'RACE template switching carrying UMIs. TCRdb reprocessed the 5' RACE reads; each CDR3 protein has one entry and no DNA is given. This sample carries 350,000 to 450,000 distinct CDR3 sequences, with roughly 5.2% going to the ten biggest clones. The sample consisted of blood T cells: a sorted CD56 or NKG2C T cell subset, CD4+ or CD8+ T cells, or bulk PBMC T cells (not recorded which). The TCR was taken from a man aged 18-75 years in good health. The rearrangement uses TRBV5-1 and TRBJ1-2; TCRdb's D gene call, TRBD1, goes unchecked for lack of DNA. CDR3 amino acids: CASSLLNTGQDGYTF.